This is a list of T cell receptor beta chains from one sample in a study of T-cell reconstitution after alpha-beta-depleted transplantation in children. TCRdb passed the PCR reads through MiXCR, listing each CDR3 protein once. The sample carries 500,000 to 600,000 distinct CDR3 sequences, 25% to 30% recorded once. The specimen comprised PBMCs, sampled before TCRalphabeta/CD19-depleted stem cell transplant. Receptors were obtained from a boy under three years old with Wiskott-Aldrich syndrome, due to receive a stem cell transplant. The CDR3 runs from the conserved cysteine through the conserved F or W. D genes are given only for firm matches. Expanded clones get a size class; other rows say once, few or many, or leave the size out.

TRBJ1-5	-	-	TRBV7-6	TGTGCCAGCAGCCCGACGCGGGGCAATCAGCCCCAGCATTTT	CASSPTRGNQPQHF
TRBJ1-1	-	many	TRBV7-8	TGTGCCAGCAGCTCGGGACGGATGAACACTGAAGCTTTCTTT	CASSSGRMNTEAFF
TRBJ2-1	TRBD2	few	TRBV9	TGTGCCAGCAGCGTAGGTAGCGGGAGGGGGAGTGAGCAGTTCTTC	CASSVGSGRGSEQFF
TRBJ2-1	TRBD2	few	TRBV20-1	TGCAGTGCTCGCACGGGACTAGCGGGAGTCAATGAGCAGTTCTTC	CSARTGLAGVNEQFF
TRBJ2-7	TRBD1	once	TRBV5-1	TGCGCCAGCAGCCCTCCGGGACAGGGGGTCGGCGAGCAGTACTTC	CASSPPGQGVGEQYF
TRBJ1-5	TRBD1	-	TRBV2	TGTGCCAGCAGTCGACAGGGAGGTAATGGGAATCAGCCCCAGCATTTT	CASSRQGGNGNQPQHF
TRBJ2-5	-	few	TRBV7-2	TGTGCCAGCAGCCAGCAAACGATTCGAATACAAGAGACCCAGTACTTC	CASSQQTIRIQETQYF
TRBJ2-7	-	-	TRBV27	TGTGCCAGCAGTTCCGATGGCCCCAAGTACGAGCAGTACTTC	CASSSDGPKYEQYF
TRBJ2-5	TRBD2	-	TRBV24-1	TGTGCCACCAGTGATCGACTAGCGGGGATCCAAGAGACCCAGTACTTC	CATSDRLAGIQETQYF
TRBJ1-1	-	few	TRBV5-1	TGCGCCAGCAGTTACGGTGCGGCCACTGAAGCTTTCTTT	CASSYGAATEAFF
TRBJ2-1	-	-	TRBV5-1	TGCGCCAGCACCTTGACTACCCCCAATGAGCAGTTCTTC	CASTLTTPNEQFF
TRBJ2-1	TRBD2	few	TRBV5-1	TGCGCCAGCAGCTCAGGACTAGCGGGAGGGAAGATCTCCTACAATGAGCAGTTCTTC	CASSSGLAGGKISYNEQFF
TRBJ2-3	-	-	TRBV9	TGTGCCAGCAGCGATCCGGGGCATGACAGCACAGATACGCAGTATTTT	CASSDPGHDSTDTQYF
TRBJ1-5	TRBD1	few	TRBV7-3	TGTGCCAGCAGCAAAAGGGACAGGGTAGGTCCTAGCAATCAGCCCCAGCATTTT	CASSKRDRVGPSNQPQHF
TRBJ1-5	-	few	TRBV28	TGTGCCAGCCATACTAGCTCTTTGAATCAGCCCCAGCATTTT	CASHTSSLNQPQHF
TRBJ2-2	-	-	TRBV29-1	TGCAGCGTGAACGCGAACACCGGGGAGCTGTTTTTT	CSVNANTGELFF
TRBJ1-6	-	few	TRBV12-3/TRBV12-4	TGTGCCAGCAGTTTAAAGGGGGGGTCCTATAATTCACCCCTCCACTTT	CASSLKGGSYNSPLHF